This passage covers 4 T cell receptor beta chains from one sample sequenced in a study of blood T cell repertoires in COVID-19. Libraries were prepared by immunoSEQ multiplex PCR; TCRdb keeps only in-frame clonotypes and omits some of them. Of hundreds of thousands of clones detected, about 87% appear once; the ten largest clones hold around 7.8%. The sequenced sample was peripheral blood. Receptor source: a human donor in a cohort sampled during active COVID-19.

The chain is built from TRBV11-3 and TRBJ2-1, with 11 bases fitting TRBD2. Germline trimming cut 5 bases from V and 4 bases from J; bases unmatched to any gene: 4. Germline V gene sequence: CDR1 SGHNT, CDR2 YENEEA. This CDR3 contains 15 residues. The CDR3 DNA sequence: TGTGCCAGCAGCACCCGACTAGCGGGATACAATGAGCAGTTCTTC. Its translation is CASSTRLAGYNEQFF. The full variable domain, completed using reference TRBV11-3 and TRBJ2-1, is EAGVVQSPRYKIIEKKQPVAFWCNPISGHNTLYWYLQNLGQGPELLIRYENEEAVDDSQLPKDRFSAERLKGVDSTLKIQPAELGDSAVYLCASSTRLAGYNEQFFGPGTRLTVL.

The chain has TRBV18 and TRBJ1-2; tentative D call: TRBD1 (6 bases). The germline V gene has CDR1 KGHSH and CDR2 LQKENI. This CDR3 region has 15 residues. Trimming removed 2 bases from V and 8 bases from J, with 18 bases in between. The chain's CDR3 is CASSPIRGQLRGYTF. The CDR3 DNA is TGTGCCAGCTCACCAATCCGAGGACAGTTGAGGGGCTACACCTTC.

This clone was recorded once. The chain is built from TRBV4-2 and TRBJ2-3; 9 nucleotides agree with TRBD2. Germline CDR1 LGHNA, CDR2 YNFKEQ. CDR3 length equals 16 residues. V was pared by 3 bases and J by 2 bases, with 6 bases of the junction left unmatched. The CDR3, as DNA: TGTGCCAGCAGCCAGGTAGCGGGGGCTTACACAGATACGCAGTATTTT. Translating gives CASSQVAGAYTDTQYF.

The count of this clone is one. The chain employs TRBV5-1 and TRBJ2-7; TRBD1 aligns across 10 bases. This CDR3 is built from 15 residues. CDR1 and CDR2 (germline): SGHRS, YFSETQ. The ends lost 2 bases at V and 3 bases at J; junction bases unmatched: 5. DNA for the CDR3: TGCGCCAGCAGCTTAGACAGGGGGCCCCTCTACGAGCAGTACTTC. Encoded protein: CASSLDRGPLYEQYF.